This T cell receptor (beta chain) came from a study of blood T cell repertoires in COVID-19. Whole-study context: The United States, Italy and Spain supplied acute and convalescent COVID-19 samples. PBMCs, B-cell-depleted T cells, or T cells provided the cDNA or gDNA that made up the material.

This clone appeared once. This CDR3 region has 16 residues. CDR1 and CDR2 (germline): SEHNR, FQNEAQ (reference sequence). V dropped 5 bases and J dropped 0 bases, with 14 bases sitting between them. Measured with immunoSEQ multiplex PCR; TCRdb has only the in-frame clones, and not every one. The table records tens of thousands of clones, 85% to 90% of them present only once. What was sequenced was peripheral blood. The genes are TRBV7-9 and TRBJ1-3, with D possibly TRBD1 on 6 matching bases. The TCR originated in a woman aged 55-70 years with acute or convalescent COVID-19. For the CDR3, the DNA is TGTGCCAGCAGCCCAACCCGGGACAACTCTGGAAACACCATATATTTT. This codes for CASSPTRDNSGNTIYF.